This T cell receptor (beta chain) derives from a study of T cell responses to AZD1222 COVID-19 vaccine. About the research overall: Pooling covered second doses at about 4 or about 12 weeks.

The method was immunoSEQ multiplex PCR; TCRdb's version includes in-frame clones alone and lacks a portion of them. The table lists about 150,000 clones, 87% of them singletons, with roughly 2.5% in the top ten. This clone appeared a single time. The V and J ends lost 5 bases and 1 base respectively, with 8 bases between them. Germline CDR1 and CDR2: LNHDA and SQIVND (reference sequence). This CDR3 comprises 13 residues. The source was peripheral blood, collected on day 0 of AZD1222 vaccination. The TCR was taken from an adult in good health. The V gene is TRBV19, the J gene TRBJ1-1; D gene unclear. The CDR3 here is CASSATANTEAFF. As DNA, the CDR3 is TGTGCCAGTAGTGCTACAGCGAACACTGAAGCTTTCTTT.